The present T cell receptor (beta chain) was sequenced within a study of blood T cell repertoires in COVID-19. In this sample, this clone turned up once. Germline values: CDR1 SGHRS, CDR2 YFSETQ. V lost 0 bases, J lost 0 bases, and 7 bases lay in between. This CDR3 spans 15 amino acids. In the authors' methods: Reference gene primer amplification yielded estimated nucleated cell counts. TCRdb's table, derived via immunoSEQ multiplex PCR, lists solely in-frame clones and lacks some. For V, J and clone size, that table is used; D and trimming come from the DNA. The sample has nearly 200,000 clones, approximately 83% seen once.

The material sequenced was PBMCs or T cells enriched from blood (not recorded which). V is TRBV5-1 and J is TRBJ2-1; D uncertain. The receptor comes from a man aged 35-49 years who had recovered from COVID-19. The DNA for the CDR3 is TGCGCCAGCAGCTTGGTTGCGAGCTCCTACAATGAGCAGTTCTTC. Its translation is CASSLVASSYNEQFF.